One sample yielded the 25 T cell receptor beta chains listed below, sequenced in a study of T cells in Graves' hyperthyroidism and ophthalmopathy. Amplification of TCR beta CDR3 regions used RNA as the template. RT-PCR in the first round (using the HTBI primer set) targeted the TCR CDR3. TCRdb redid the calling of the multiplex PCR reads with MiXCR, one entry per CDR3 protein. The table shows approximately 220,000 distinct CDR3 sequences, with about 17% occurring only once. The sequencing input was blood. These receptors originate from a man aged 35-49 years with Graves' hyperthyroidism.

This clonotype was detected many times. The CDR3 region is CASNPRDTYGYTF. The CDR3 nucleotides read TGTGCCAGTAACCCCCGGGACACCTATGGCTACACCTTC. This rearrangement joins TRBV19 to TRBJ1-2, with TRBD1 as a possible D gene (6 bases). CDR1 and CDR2 (germline): LNHDA, SQIVND (reference sequence). V was clipped by 7 bases and J by 4 bases, with 13 bases between them. The CDR3 is 13 amino acids.

This clonotype was seen at least ten times. As DNA, the CDR3 is TGCAGTGCTAGAGAGGACAGGTCCTCTGAAGCTTTCTTT. Its protein is CSAREDRSSEAFF. The chain is built from TRBV20-1 and TRBJ1-1; 7 bases match TRBD1. The CDR3 is 13 amino acids. Looked up from germline, CDR1 is DFQATT and CDR2 is SNEGSKA (reference sequence). V dropped 0 bases and J dropped 6; count of bases not matched to a gene: 4.

This clonotype was detected once. The chain joins TRBV12-3 or TRBV12-4 to TRBJ1-3; the D gene is possibly TRBD1 (6 bases). V gave up 10 bases and J gave up 0 bases, with 16 bases separating them. This CDR3 is 15 amino acids long. CDR3 protein: CANSQTGPSGNTIYF. For the CDR3, the DNA is TGTGCCAACAGCCAAACAGGGCCCTCTGGAAACACCATATATTTT.

This clonotype was detected ten times or more. The chain has TRBV5-1 and TRBJ2-1, with 10 bases identical to TRBD2. The junction had 15 bases not matched to a gene; V was cut back by 3 bases and J by 6 bases. The CDR3 has 18 amino acids. CDR1 and CDR2 from the germline V gene are SGHRS and YFSETQ. The CDR3 sequence: CASSSFRVAGGEGNEQFF. DNA of the CDR3: TGCGCCAGCAGCTCTTTTCGGGTAGCGGGGGGCGAAGGCAATGAGCAGTTCTTC.

In DNA form, the CDR3 reads TGTGCCAGCAGCTCCATACAGGGATACTCTGGGGCCAACGTCCTGACTTTC. Protein sequence: CASSSIQGYSGANVLTF. The J gene is TRBJ2-6, the V gene TRBV7-9; D possibly corresponds to TRBD1 (6 bases). The CDR3 covers 17 residues. The germline V gene has CDR1 SEHNR and CDR2 FQNEAQ (reference sequence). V lost 4 bases and J lost 0, with 13 bases in between.

This clonotype was picked up many times. This chain uses TRBV9 with TRBJ1-1; D remains unclear. Trimming removed 6 bases from V and 1 base from J, with 13 bases in between. Germline values: CDR1 SGDLS, CDR2 YYNGEE. The length of the CDR3 is 14 residues. The CDR3 nucleotides are TGTGCCAGCACTCTCACGGACGGGAACACTGAAGCTTTCTTT. Encoded protein: CASTLTDGNTEAFF. Full variable domain (rest looked up from reference TRBV9 and TRBJ1-1): DSGVTQTPKHLITATGQRVTLRCSPRSGDLSVYWYQQSLDQGLQFLIQYYNGEERAKGNILERFSAQQFPDLHSELNLSSLELGDSALYFCASTLTDGNTEAFFGQGTRLTVV.

This clonotype occurred many times. This sequence joins TRBV24-1 and TRBJ1-6; 9 bases align to TRBD1. CDR1 and CDR2 from the germline V gene are KGHDR and SFDVKD. The J segment lost 7 bases and the V segment lost 1 base, leaving 7 bases of the junction unmatched. This CDR3 spans 17 amino acids. CDR3 sequence (DNA): TGTGCCACCAGTGATTTAACATCCGGGACAGGGAATTCACCCCTCCACTTT. Its protein is CATSDLTSGTGNSPLHF.

A few counts support this clonotype. At one end the junction does not follow the germline gene, possibly because of a read error. The gene calls are TRBV19 and TRBJ2-3; D is perhaps TRBD1 (6 bases). CDR1 LNHDA and CDR2 SQIVND come from the germline V gene (reference sequence). The CDR3 runs 15 residues. The CDR3 spells CASSIGGWGTDTQYF. In nucleotides, the CDR3 is TGTGCCAGTAGCATAGGGGGTTGGGGCACAGATACGCAGTATTTT.

This clonotype was seen at least ten times. The rearrangement uses TRBV5-1 and TRBJ1-2; D uncertain. Trimming took off 4 bases at V and 6 bases at J, with 19 bases between the two ends. The CDR3 has 15 residues. CDR1 and CDR2 (germline): SGHRS, YFSETQ. CDR3 coding DNA: TGCGCCAGCAGCCCCCAAGCCACTCCTTCTCATGGCTACACCTTC. It encodes CASSPQATPSHGYTF.

This clonotype was observed at least ten times. The chain employs TRBV13 and TRBJ2-7; D possibly corresponds to TRBD2 (5 bases). Germline V lookup: CDR1 PRHDT, CDR2 FYEKMQ (reference sequence). Trimming took off 0 bases at V and 9 bases at J, with 15 bases between the two ends. This CDR3 comprises 14 residues. In DNA form, the CDR3 reads TGTGCCAGCAGCTTAGGAGGGAGCGCTTCCGGGCAGTACTTC. Protein sequence: CASSLGGSASGQYF.

This clonotype was counted at least ten times. The V and J genes are TRBV11-2 and TRBJ2-4, with TRBD2 matching over 7 bases. The CDR3 loop spans 14 amino acids. Trimming at V came to 4 bases and at J to 3 bases, leaving 3 bases not matched to a gene. Germline CDR1 reads SGHAT; CDR2 reads FQNNGV. In nucleotides, the CDR3 is TGTGCCAGCAGCTGGTCTAGCGGCAAAAACATTCAGTACTTC. Translating gives CASSWSSGKNIQYF.

This clonotype has only a few counts. A much larger clone differs by one base, so this may be a read error. The chain uses TRBV30 and TRBJ2-5, with D tentatively TRBD2 (6 bases). Germline V gene data show CDR1 as GTSNPN and CDR2 as SVGIG (reference sequence). The CDR3 runs 13 residues. The V and J ends lost 8 bases and 2 bases respectively, with 15 bases between them. The CDR3 coding sequence is TGTGCCAGGACCGGGGGTGATCAAGAGACCCAGTACTTC. It specifies CARTGGDQETQYF. The whole variable domain, remainder taken from reference TRBV30 and TRBJ2-5, is SQTIHQWPATLVQPVGSPLSLECTVEGTSNPNLYWYRQAAGRGLQLLFYSVGIGQISSEVPQNLSASRPQDRQFILSSKKLLLSDSGFYLCARTGGDQETQYFGPGTRLLVL.

The chain combines TRBV27 with TRBJ1-4, with D possibly TRBD1 on 6 matching bases. The CDR3 length is 14 residues. V was clipped by 2 bases and J by 8 bases, with 12 bases between them. Germline V gene sequence: CDR1 MNHEY, CDR2 SMNVEV (reference sequence). CDR3 DNA sequence: TGTGCCAGCAGTTTAAACAGGGATGGAGAAAAACTGTTTTTT. Translation: CASSLNRDGEKLFF. Full variable domain (remainder filled in from reference TRBV27 and TRBJ1-4): EAQVTQNPRYLITVTGKKLTVTCSQNMNHEYMSWYRQDPGLGLRQIYYSMNVEVTDKGDVPEGYKVSRKEKRNFPLILESPSPNQTSLYFCASSLNRDGEKLFFGSGTQLSVL.

The V call is TRBV5-6, the J call TRBJ2-3, with 8 bases lining up with TRBD1. The CDR3 has 16 residues. Germline V gives CDR1 SGHDT, CDR2 YYEEEE. V was clipped by 1 base and J by 0 bases; unmatched bases: 4. The CDR3 reads CASSLSRQGSTDTQYF. The CDR3 coding sequence is TGTGCCAGCAGCTTGAGTCGACAGGGGAGCACAGATACGCAGTATTTT.

The chain joins TRBV4-1 to TRBJ1-5; 9 bases fit TRBD1. V shed 2 bases and J 4 bases; nucleotides not matched to a gene: 3. This CDR3 contains 15 residues. CDR1 and CDR2 from the germline V gene are MGHRA and YSYEKL. The CDR3 region is CASSQTGGINQPQHF. The CDR3 DNA sequence: TGCGCCAGCAGCCAAACAGGGGGCATAAATCAGCCCCAGCATTTT.

This clonotype has ten or more counts. The chain employs TRBV6-1 and TRBJ1-5; no reliable D call. The CDR3 is made up of 14 amino acids. Trimming shortened V by 7 bases and J by 0 bases, and 10 bases separated the two germline ends. Germline V gives CDR1 MNHNS, CDR2 SASEGT. The CDR3 spells CASTSLYSNQPQHF. CDR3 bases: TGTGCCAGCACAAGTCTGTATAGCAATCAGCCCCAGCATTTT.

This clonotype was counted a few times. The chain links TRBV6-1 to TRBJ2-7; TRBD1 might be the D (5 bases). Trimming pared 6 bases from V and 5 bases from J, leaving 8 bases between. The CDR3 length is 11 residues. The V gene's germline CDR1 is MNHNS and CDR2 SASEGT. In DNA form, the CDR3 reads TGTGCCAGCAGCCGCAGGGACGAGCAGTACTTC. Protein product: CASSRRDEQYF.

The sample holds many counts of this clonotype. J is TRBJ2-1 and V is TRBV11-2, with D perhaps being TRBD1 or TRBD2 (5 bases each). Germline V gene data show CDR1 as SGHAT and CDR2 as FQNNGV. Deletions cut 5 bases from V and 6 bases from J, with 17 bases between. The CDR3 runs to 15 residues. CDR3 in amino acids: CASSLLWGTGNEQFF. The CDR3 DNA sequence: TGTGCCAGCAGCCTCCTTTGGGGGACGGGCAATGAGCAGTTCTTC.

This clonotype was counted at least ten times. The chain combines TRBV7-2 with TRBJ2-2; D remains unclear. Trimming removed 1 base at V and 7 bases at J, with 10 bases between. Germline V CDR1 and CDR2: SGHTA, FQGNSA. CDR3 length: 14 amino acids. The CDR3 DNA is TGTGCCAGCAGCTTAGTCCGAGGCGACGGGGAGCTGTTTTTT. Its protein product is CASSLVRGDGELFF.

This clonotype was counted many times. The genes are TRBV28 and TRBJ1-6, with D maybe TRBD1 (5 bases). Germline lookup yields CDR1 MDHEN and CDR2 SYDVKM. The V end was cut by 6 bases, the J end by 7 bases, with 13 bases between. CDR3 length equals 14 residues. CDR3 DNA sequence: TGTGCCAGCAGCACTCAATGGGGGAATTCACCCCTCCACTTT. Translating it yields CASSTQWGNSPLHF.

This clonotype has a handful of counts. This chain links TRBV4-3 with TRBJ2-3; 9 bases fit TRBD2. The germline gives CDR1 LGHNA, CDR2 YSLEER. The CDR3 spans 17 residues. Trimming removed 0 bases from V and 1 base from J; junction bases left unmatched: 5. CDR3 coding DNA: TGCGCCAGCAGCCAAGAACCGCCTAGCGGGGGCACAGATACGCAGTATTTT. Its protein is CASSQEPPSGGTDTQYF.

This clonotype appeared many times. This chain links TRBV20-1 with TRBJ2-2; no clear D gene. CDR1 is DFQATT, CDR2 SNEGSKA, per germline (reference sequence). The CDR3 totals 14 residues. Trimming left V 3 bases short and J 2 bases short, with 10 bases between. The CDR3 here is CSASYLGNTGELFF. The CDR3 DNA reads TGCAGTGCTAGCTACCTGGGAAACACCGGGGAGCTGTTTTTT.

The chain employs TRBV4-3 and TRBJ2-5, with TRBD2 matching over 9 bases. Germline V gene sequence: CDR1 LGHNA, CDR2 YSLEER. V was pared by 4 bases and J by 4 bases, with 7 bases of the junction left unmatched. This CDR3 is 15 amino acids long. As DNA, the CDR3 is TGCGCCAGCAGCCGATACCTGACTAGCGGAGAGACCCAGTACTTC. Amino acids: CASSRYLTSGETQYF.

This clonotype appeared many times. This may come from a read error, since a much larger clone is one base off. The V and J genes are TRBV28 and TRBJ2-7; 7 positions agree with TRBD1. CDR3 length: 13 residues. Germline V gene data show CDR1 as MDHEN and CDR2 as SYDVKM. CDR3 DNA sequence: TGTGCCGGCAGGGGGTCGTTCTCCTACGAGCAGTACTTC. Protein product: CAGRGSFSYEQYF.

This clonotype showed up many times. The rearrangement uses TRBV3-1 and TRBJ1-6; D ambiguous. The CDR3 consists of 18 residues. V lost 3 bases, J lost 7 bases, and 22 bases lay in between. Looked up from germline, CDR1 is LGHDT and CDR2 is YNNKEL (reference sequence). The CDR3 is CASSQDGIKKGWNSPLHF. The CDR3 DNA is TGTGCCAGCAGCCAGGACGGGATAAAGAAAGGATGGAATTCACCCCTCCACTTT.